These T cell receptor beta chains were read from a single sample in a study of blood T cell repertoires in COVID-19. Assay: immunoSEQ multiplex PCR; the TCRdb copy retains only in-frame clones and omits some. The repertoire holds 150,000 to 200,000 clones, with approximately 80% as singletons. Sequenced: peripheral blood. The origin of the receptors is a human donor in a cohort sampled during active COVID-19. The CDR3 runs from the conserved cysteine through the conserved F or W.

v_call: TRBV5-1
j_call: TRBJ2-1
cdr3_aa: CASSPGTTNEQFF

v_call: TRBV9
j_call: TRBJ2-7
cdr3_aa: CASSVSEKSYEQYF

v_call: TRBV6-5
j_call: TRBJ1-5
cdr3_aa: CASGQEENQPQHF

v_call: TRBV30
j_call: TRBJ1-5
cdr3_aa: CAWSVTGPNQPQHF

v_call: TRBV11-2
j_call: TRBJ2-2
cdr3_aa: CASSFGRRATGLTGELFF

v_call: TRBV28
j_call: TRBJ2-5
cdr3_aa: CASSSRAPETQYF

v_call: TRBV11-2
j_call: TRBJ1-5
cdr3_aa: CASSRQSNQPQHF

v_call: TRBV27
j_call: TRBJ1-5
cdr3_aa: CATRGEGNQPQHF

v_call: TRBV27
j_call: TRBJ2-3
cdr3_aa: CASSLAGSDTQYF

v_call: TRBV27
j_call: TRBJ2-1
cdr3_aa: CASSLIAGGTNEQFF

v_call: TRBV11-2
j_call: TRBJ1-2
cdr3_aa: CASSLGGRDGYTF

v_call: TRBV28
j_call: TRBJ1-5
cdr3_aa: CASTPRAGFNQPQHF

v_call: TRBV7-9
j_call: TRBJ1-5
cdr3_aa: CASSLGTGDSNQPQHF

v_call: TRBV11-2
j_call: TRBJ1-1
cdr3_aa: CASSLGDRNTEAFF

v_call: TRBV28
j_call: TRBJ2-3
cdr3_aa: CASSTPRATDTQYF

v_call: TRBV9
j_call: TRBJ2-1
cdr3_aa: CASSVTSGAEQFF

v_call: TRBV6-6
j_call: TRBJ1-5
cdr3_aa: CASSYRGGQPQHF

v_call: TRBV28
j_call: TRBJ2-3
cdr3_aa: CASSSYRDRETGAPPDTQYF

v_call: TRBV29-1
j_call: TRBJ1-3
cdr3_aa: CSGGSGSGNTIYF

v_call: TRBV6-5
j_call: TRBJ2-1
cdr3_aa: CASSYEGKTNEQFF

v_call: TRBV10-2
j_call: TRBJ1-5
cdr3_aa: CASSESGASNQPQHF

v_call: TRBV7-6
j_call: TRBJ2-7
cdr3_aa: CASSLAAGGTYEQYF

v_call: TRBV5-1
j_call: TRBJ2-5
cdr3_aa: CASSLARVGETQYF

v_call: TRBV19
j_call: TRBJ1-3
cdr3_aa: CASSIHRTSGNTIYF

v_call: TRBV4-3
j_call: TRBJ1-6
cdr3_aa: CASSQMTGGSGSPLHF

v_call: TRBV28
j_call: TRBJ1-2
cdr3_aa: CASSGDRGYGYTF

v_call: TRBV9
j_call: TRBJ2-1
cdr3_aa: CASSLGQGPYNEQFF

v_call: TRBV14
j_call: TRBJ1-2
cdr3_aa: CASTKLDGDGGYGYTF

v_call: TRBV6-5
j_call: TRBJ1-1
cdr3_aa: CASSYSRQGAAEAFF

v_call: TRBV30
j_call: TRBJ2-7
cdr3_aa: CAWSVTSPGYEQYF

v_call: TRBV6-2/TRBV6-3
j_call: TRBJ2-5
cdr3_aa: CASSYTRGPSLQETQYF

v_call: TRBV11-3
j_call: TRBJ2-3
cdr3_aa: CASSLSGGSDTQYF

v_call: TRBV6-2/TRBV6-3
j_call: TRBJ1-1
cdr3_aa: CASSSPGGGRNTEAFF

v_call: TRBV9
j_call: TRBJ2-7
cdr3_aa: CASSVGSHSYEQYF

v_call: TRBV7-2
j_call: TRBJ2-1
cdr3_aa: CASTTSGSTYNEQFF

v_call: TRBV30
j_call: TRBJ2-4
cdr3_aa: CAWSGRKGDKNIQYF

v_call: TRBV4-2
j_call: TRBJ1-1
cdr3_aa: CASSQDWDFDTEAFF

v_call: TRBV13
j_call: TRBJ2-7
cdr3_aa: CASSTGTSGINEQYF

v_call: TRBV28
j_call: TRBJ1-2
cdr3_aa: CASSLVGAGGDGYTF

v_call: TRBV9
j_call: TRBJ1-1
cdr3_aa: CASSVSDSRWTEAFF

v_call: TRBV12-3/TRBV12-4
j_call: TRBJ2-2
cdr3_aa: CASTGGAAGELFF

v_call: TRBV20-1
j_call: TRBJ2-7
cdr3_aa: CSAREQRKQYF

v_call: TRBV15
j_call: TRBJ2-3
cdr3_aa: CATSPGTSGRTDTQYF

v_call: TRBV7-9
j_call: TRBJ1-1
cdr3_aa: CASSLDLGNTEAFF

v_call: TRBV14
j_call: TRBJ1-4
cdr3_aa: CASSVRTGDGEKLFF

v_call: TRBV4-3
j_call: TRBJ2-1
cdr3_aa: CASSQLNEQFF

v_call: TRBV7-3
j_call: TRBJ2-7
cdr3_aa: CASSLLSSGSSEQYF

v_call: TRBV6-6
j_call: TRBJ2-3
cdr3_aa: CASSSGTGLDTQYF